This T cell receptor beta chain was captured by sequencing in a study of coeliac disease (dated by TCRdb to about 2022). Regarding the complete study: Coeliac patients were categorised as having newly diagnosed active disease, refractory coeliac disease type I, or disease controlled by a gluten-free diet. A patient counted as having refractory coeliac disease type I if there was no response to a gluten-free diet for over 12 months and the intraepithelial cells were immunophenotypically normal. The full study included around 30 patients: some 22 with serologically confirmed coeliac disease and 8 controls with non-small intestinal disorders. The study applied next-generation sequencing of rearranged TRB and TRG CDR3 regions to small intestinal lymphocyte fractions from coeliac and non-coeliac patients. TRB sequencing worked for samples from some 26 subjects, and these included fewer than 25 paired bulk unsorted intraepithelial and lamina propria cell samples. The aim was to characterise TR repertoires of small intestinal T cells in active, refractory type I and gluten-free-diet-treated coeliac disease.

A remark on this clone: Its antigen is currently not known. No much larger clonotype is one base removed from it; base qualities were not supplied.

The library came from the immunoSEQ multiplex PCR assay. In a multiplexed PCR, the TR loci were amplified; reverse primers were designed against J gene segments, whereas forward primers were designed against V gene segments. The Illumina HiSeq System was used to sequence the amplified CDR3 regions. The source study handled its data this way. Closely related reads were merged with a nearest-neighbour algorithm so that PCR and sequencing errors were removed and data were collapsed into unique sequences. Repertoires were summarised by clonality and by T cell density, defined as TR molecules per amount of genomic DNA input. CDR3 amino acid sequences present in at least 80% of unsorted samples were defined as public TRs, and these public TRs were then tested for differential abundance between coeliac and control samples. Each lamina propria sample was queried against a list of a few hundred published gliadin-specific TRB sequences. Kruskal-Wallis tests followed by Dunn post-tests were used to test for differences in clonality and density between disease groups. In TCRdb, the immuneACCESS table is reduced to in-frame sequences with V and J assigned. These tables do not hold every clone; where another copy was compared, an unresolved V gene accounts for under half, and the others remain unexplained. That table furnishes V, J and clone size, whereas the DNA furnished D and trimming. Here the sample has several thousand clones; around 70% occur a single time. The ten largest clonotypes hold around 6% of the sample.

Cells were frozen in aliquots of approximately 500,000 in DMSO/FBS in liquid nitrogen, and a single aliquot from each fraction was used for sequencing. Endoscopy and small intestinal biopsy were performed in all 30 patients in the study. Once intraepithelial cells had been isolated, the leftover biopsy tissue was digested with collagenase to release lamina propria cells. Genomic DNA was extracted from frozen unsorted cell fractions with the Qiagen DNeasy blood extraction kit. The paper's findings and limits, for the study overall: The authors considered the approach unsuitable for unbiased detection of gliadin-specific T cells, which are scarce and rarely shared between patients. Cross-contamination between compartments was possible, because separating intraepithelial cells from lamina propria cells did not produce high-purity fractions. TRB repertoires were found to be largely private, with most amino acid sequences unique to one sample, and no significant difference in V-gene usage was found between disease groups. Published gliadin-specific TRB sequences were detected in about 55% of the 18 coeliac lamina propria samples but in only 1 of 6 controls. Lower clonality than in controls was observed in the TRB and TRG repertoires of active coeliac intraepithelial and lamina propria samples, suggesting that diverse T cells were recruited.

The material sequenced was lamina propria lymphocytes from the gut. The cell subset or site label on this specimen signifies: lamina propria cell (LPC) fraction of small intestinal biopsy. The sequence derives from a man in his thirties or forties with celiac disease.

The DNA sequence follows: TGTGCCTGGAGCTGGGCATCTGGGGCCAACGTCCTGACTTTC. Its amino acids are CAWSWASGANVLTF. The chain employs TRBV30 and TRBJ2-6, with no confidently assigned D gene. V is shortened by 3 bases, J by 1 base, and the region joining them spans 7 bases. According to the germline V gene (reference sequence), CDR1 reads GTSNPN and CDR2 reads SVGIG. Taken from cysteine to phenylalanine, the CDR3 has 14 residues. Only the CDR3 part of the read is kept: 42 bases, read in frame from the first base. The CDR3 plus the reference TRBV30 and TRBJ2-6 genes for the other parts give the full variable domain: SQTIHQWPATLVQPVGSPLSLECTVEGTSNPNLYWYRQAAGRGLQLLFYSVGIGQISSEVPQNLSASRPQDRQFILSSKKLLLSDSGFYLCAWSWASGANVLTFGAGSRLTVL.